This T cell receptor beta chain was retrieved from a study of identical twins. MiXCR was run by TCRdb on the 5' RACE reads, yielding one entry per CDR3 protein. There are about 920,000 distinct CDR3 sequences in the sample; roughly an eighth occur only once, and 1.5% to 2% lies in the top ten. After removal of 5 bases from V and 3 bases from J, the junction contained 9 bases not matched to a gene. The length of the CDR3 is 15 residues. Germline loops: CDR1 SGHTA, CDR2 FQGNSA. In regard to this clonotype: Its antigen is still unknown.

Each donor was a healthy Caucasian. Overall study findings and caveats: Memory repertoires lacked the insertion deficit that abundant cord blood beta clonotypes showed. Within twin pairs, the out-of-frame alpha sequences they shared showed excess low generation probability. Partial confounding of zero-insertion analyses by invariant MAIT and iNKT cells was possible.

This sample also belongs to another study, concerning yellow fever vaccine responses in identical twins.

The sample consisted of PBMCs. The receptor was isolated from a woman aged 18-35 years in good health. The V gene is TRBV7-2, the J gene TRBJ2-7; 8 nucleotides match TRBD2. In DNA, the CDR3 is TGTGCCAGCAGCGACTTCGGGACTAGGGACTACGAGCAGTACTTC. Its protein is CASSDFGTRDYEQYF.